This T cell receptor (beta chain) was identified in a study of identical twins (dated by TCRdb to about 2016). With respect to the entire study: To test whether fetal clonotypes persist, this study deep-sequenced TCR alpha and beta repertoires from monozygotic twins, from unrelated adults of various ages, and from cord blood. Replicate twin experiments were performed at different times using different library preparation protocols to rule out contamination.

The library was obtained by 5' RACE. Reads for this sample came from an Illumina HiSeq 2000. Template switching added a universal primer binding site, and the final cDNA carried a unique molecular identifier that allowed TCR cDNA molecules to be counted accurately. First-strand cDNA for TCR alpha and beta chains was synthesized from specific primers in the conserved constant-segment region. To control for contamination, every cDNA library was double barcoded, receiving both a SMART-Mk sample barcode and Illumina barcodes. TruSeq adapter sequences and Illumina sample barcodes were added in two successive PCR steps. The Illumina HiSeq platform was used with custom primers to sequence TCR alpha and beta cDNA libraries. The paper's data handling went like this. Raw reads were processed with MiGEC to extract unique molecular identifiers, and MiXCR was used to determine CDR3 positions. For each individual, recombination models were inferred using an EM algorithm with the repgenHMM and IGoR tools. Shared clonotypes were analyzed with the tcR package in R, and sharing was normalized by the product of cloneset sizes. To study raw recombination without the effects of thymic and clonal selection, out-of-frame nonproductive sequences were analyzed. TCRdb passed the public sequencing reads through fastp at Q25 and MiXCR, retaining productive beta sequences. Rows are combined by CDR3 protein, so each entry shows the most common genes and DNA. The V and J calls and clone size come from TCRdb's table, not from the authors' own analysis. This sample is represented by 1.5 million to 2 million distinct CDR3 sequences; under 35% of them were singletons. Of the sample, about 0.27% is held by the ten largest clones.

Only healthy Caucasian donors were included. Trimming leaves V shorter by 5 bases and J shorter by 11 bases, with the junction holding 3 bases beyond the gene matches. The CDR1 and CDR2 encoded by the germline V gene are SGHDN and FVKESK. The CDR3 numbers 11 residues from cysteine through phenylalanine. The read is trimmed to its CDR3 DNA, 33 bases read in frame from base 1. Details on this clonotype: No antigen is known for it. Per-nucleotide qualities are absent, and no much larger clonotype sits a single base away.

Paper-wide results and their limitations: Because the same donors could not be followed over many years, conclusions were based on cross-sectional statistical analysis. Invariant T cells such as MAIT and iNKT could partly confound zero-insertion analyses, although diverse VJ usage argued against such confounding for most clonotypes. Fewer insertions were carried by abundant cord blood beta clonotypes, a similar but weaker trend appeared in young adult naive repertoires, and no such trend appeared in memory repertoires. Out-of-frame TCR alpha sharing in monozygotic twins was systematically underestimated by recombination models, whereas sharing between unrelated individuals was in agreement with the recombination models. In beta out-of-frame sequences, excess twin sharing was weaker, because having fewer shared sequences lowered the signal-to-noise ratio. Compared with coincidental sharing between unrelated individuals, out-of-frame TCR alpha sequences shared between twins had an excess of sequences with low generation probability.

The sequencing sample was made of cord blood. The rearranged chain carries TRBV14 and TRBJ2-7, with 10 bases matching TRBD1. The sequence was collected from a newborn girl in good health. Read as DNA, the sequence is TGTGCCAGCAGCGCTGGACAGGGGGAGTACTTC. It encodes CASSAGQGEYF.